These T cell receptor beta chains were read from a single sample in a study of T cells in Graves' hyperthyroidism and ophthalmopathy. One entry per CDR3 protein results from TCRdb running MiXCR on the multiplex PCR reads. The data hold fewer than 650,000 distinct CDR3 sequences, with over 11% observed a single time. Material: blood. All receptors come from a woman in her 30s with Graves' hyperthyroidism that later progressed to Graves' ophthalmopathy. Both conserved end residues are part of each CDR3. Fields, in order: clone size, V gene, D gene, J gene, CDR3 length, CDR3 protein, CDR3 DNA. A D gene is named only where the DNA matches it firmly. Clone sizes are given selectively: once, few, many, or a class where the clone is expanded.

>-|TRBV7-9|TRBD2|TRBJ2-7|13
CASSTSATYEQYF
TGTGCCAGCAGCACTAGCGCGACCTACGAGCAGTACTTC
>few|TRBV25-1|-|TRBJ2-1|12
CASMGIFNEQFF
TGTGCCAGCATGGGAATATTCAATGAGCAGTTCTTC
>many|TRBV11-2|-|TRBJ2-3|16
CASSWPSGIGGDTQYF
TGTGCCAGCAGCTGGCCCTCTGGGATCGGTGGAGATACGCAGTATTTT
>many|TRBV30|-|TRBJ2-7|14
CAWSPPSRTYEQYF
TGTGCCTGGAGTCCCCCCAGTCGAACCTACGAGCAGTACTTC
>-|TRBV20-1|-|TRBJ1-1|15
CSARPVRNMNTEAFF
TGCAGTGCTAGACCTGTACGAAACATGAACACTGAAGCTTTCTTT
>-|TRBV7-3|-|TRBJ2-1|16
CASSLDSSVTYNEQFF
TGTGCCAGCAGCTTAGACTCTAGCGTAACCTACAATGAGCAGTTCTTC
>many|TRBV12-3/TRBV12-4|-|TRBJ2-2|14
CATAGQSNTGELFF
TGTGCCACCGCGGGACAGTCAAACACCGGGGAGCTGTTTTTT
>many|TRBV29-1|TRBD2|TRBJ2-3|15
CSVDAGGRATDTQYF
TGCAGCGTTGACGCAGGCGGGAGAGCCACAGATACGCAGTATTTT
>many|TRBV28|-|TRBJ2-7|14
CASSLPTPTYEQYF
TGTGCCAGCAGTTTACCGACACCAACCTACGAGCAGTACTTC
>many|TRBV30|-|TRBJ2-2|13
CAWSEQNTGELFF
TGTGCCTGGAGTGAGCAAAACACCGGGGAGCTGTTTTTT
>many|TRBV20-1|TRBD2|TRBJ2-1|13
CSARGLAGVEQFF
TGCAGTGCTAGAGGCCTAGCGGGAGTTGAGCAGTTCTTC
>-|TRBV6-2/TRBV6-3|-|TRBJ1-5|12
CASRSGSGPQHF
TGTGCCAGCAGGTCAGGGTCGGGACCCCAGCATTTT